The 21 T cell receptor beta chains below were found in one sample sequenced in a study of graft-versus-host responses after intestinal transplantation. Only in-frame clones appear in the TCRdb table, and some are missing; sequencing was by immunoSEQ multiplex PCR. The repertoire holds about 88,000 clones, with around 93% as singletons. Their cognate antigens are unknown. Sequenced material: unstimulated CD4+ T cells sorted from spleen or lymph node cells, taken before transplant. The receptors shown here come from a human donor who was the organ donor for an intestinal transplant.

The chain employs TRBV5-1 and TRBJ2-3; 12 bases are shared with TRBD2. The germline CDR1 and CDR2 sequences are SGHRS and YFSETQ. The CDR3 loop spans 14 amino acids. Unmatched junction bases numbered 3, after V lost 4 bases and J lost 6 bases. The CDR3 DNA sequence: TGCGCCAGCAGCCTAGCGGGGGGGCCGGATACGCAGTATTTT. This codes for CASSLAGGPDTQYF.

The chain recombines TRBV16 with TRBJ2-7; no clear D gene. Looked up from germline, CDR1 is KGHSY and CDR2 is FQNENV. The V end was cut by 3 bases, the J end by 0 bases, with 18 bases between. CDR3 length: 17 residues. The CDR3: CASSQVGGPQNSYEQYF. Here the CDR3 DNA reads TGTGCCAGCAGCCAGGTCGGTGGGCCCCAAAACTCCTACGAGCAGTACTTC.

The chain is built from TRBV27 and TRBJ2-4; D gene ambiguous. The CDR3 is 15 amino acids. Per the germline V gene, CDR1 is MNHEY and CDR2 is SMNVEV (reference sequence). V shed 7 bases and J shed 1 base, with 14 bases lying between them. In DNA, the CDR3 is TGTGCCAGCATGCGTTTAGGGCTGGCCAAAAACATTCAGTACTTC. It specifies CASMRLGLAKNIQYF.

V and J are TRBV5-8 and TRBJ2-5; no clear D. V was clipped by 0 bases and J by 1 base, with 7 bases between them. The CDR3 sequence is 14 residues long. Germline V gene lookup returns CDR1 SGHTS and CDR2 YDEGEE. CDR3 loop: CASSLAAVQETQYF. In nucleotides, the CDR3 is TGTGCCAGCAGCTTGGCGGCAGTCCAAGAGACCCAGTACTTC.

The V and J genes are TRBV7-2 and TRBJ1-5, with D maybe TRBD1 (5 bases). The V gene lost 0 bases and the J gene lost 7 bases, with 10 bases spanning the gap. The CDR3 has 14 amino acids. Germline CDR1 SGHTA, CDR2 FQGNSA. Written as DNA, the CDR3 is TGTGCCAGCAGCTTAGCAGGGGTGGAACAGCCCCAGCATTTT. Translated: CASSLAGVEQPQHF.

Concerning this clone itself: The junction shows a germline mismatch at one end, possibly a read error. The same CDR3 arises from other DNA sequences in this sample as well. The chain links TRBV19 to TRBJ1-5; TRBD1 might be the D (5 bases). CDR1 and CDR2 from the germline V gene are LNHDA and SQIVND (reference sequence). CDR3 size: 14 residues. The CDR3 here is CASSSREGKQPQHF. The CDR3 DNA sequence: TGTGCCAGTAGTAGCAGGGAGGGGAAACAGCCCCAACATTTT.

The chain combines TRBV4-2 with TRBJ2-1; 7 nucleotides line up with TRBD2. Trimming took 1 base from V and 2 from J; bases not matched to a gene: 8. Per germline, CDR1 LGHNA and CDR2 YNFKEQ. The CDR3 totals 17 residues. The chain's CDR3 is CASSQAVASGAYNEQFF. DNA for the CDR3: TGTGCCAGCAGCCAAGCGGTCGCTAGCGGCGCCTACAATGAGCAGTTCTTC.

The chain recombines TRBV19 with TRBJ2-5, with TRBD1 matching 7 bases. The DNA matches TRBJ2-7 better at its end, which makes the J call doubtful. The CDR3 covers 14 residues. CDR1 is LNHDA, CDR2 SQIVND, per germline (reference sequence). CDR3 nucleotide sequence: TGTGCCAGTAGTAATATAGGGGGCGACTACGAGCAGTACTTC. Encoded protein: CASSNIGGDYEQYF.

The gene calls are TRBV28 and TRBJ1-5, with D possibly matching TRBD1 (5 bases). CDR3 length: 15 amino acids. V lost 6 bases to trimming and J lost 2 bases, with 14 bases between them. CDR1 is MDHEN, CDR2 SYDVKM, per germline. The CDR3 DNA reads TGTGCCAGCAGCCCCCTATCGGGGCGCAATCAGCCCCAGCATTTT. Residues: CASSPLSGRNQPQHF. The full variable domain, completed using reference TRBV28 and TRBJ1-5, is DVKVTQSSRYLVKRTGEKVFLECVQDMDHENMFWYRQDPGLGLRLIYFSYDVKMKEKGDIPEGYSVSREKKERFSLILESASTNQTSMYLCASSPLSGRNQPQHFGDGTRLSIL.

Only one count was recorded for this clone. J is TRBJ1-2 and V is TRBV28, with 7 bases identical to TRBD1. The V and J ends lost 6 bases and 2 bases, in that order; junction bases with no gene match: 6. The CDR3 sequence is 14 residues long. Germline CDR1 MDHEN, CDR2 SYDVKM. This chain's CDR3 is CASSSMTGNYGYTF. CDR3 coding DNA: TGTGCCAGCAGCAGCATGACAGGGAACTATGGCTACACCTTC.

The chain links TRBV7-3 to TRBJ2-5; the match to TRBD2 covers 9 bases. The CDR3 extends over 15 amino acids. The germline V gene has CDR1 SGHTA and CDR2 FQGTGA. The J segment lost 1 base and the V segment lost 1 base, leaving 1 base of the junction unmatched. The CDR3 bases are TGTGCCAGCAGCTTAAGAGCGGGGGGCCAAGAGACCCAGTACTTC. Its protein is CASSLRAGGQETQYF.

The gene calls are TRBV6-1 and TRBJ1-4, with D hard to call. Germline V lookup: CDR1 MNHNS, CDR2 SASEGT. V was cut by 3 bases and J by 7 bases, with 18 bases left in between. The CDR3 spans 16 residues. The CDR3, as DNA: TGTGCCAGCAGTGAGAACCAACTGGGCGGAGGTGAAAAACTGTTTTTT. Translating gives CASSENQLGGGEKLFF.

The chain links TRBV5-1 to TRBJ2-7; TRBD1 is a possible D gene (5 bases). The CDR3 is made up of 15 amino acids. V was clipped by 0 bases and J by 1 base, with 11 bases between them. The V gene's germline CDR1 is SGHRS and CDR2 YFSETQ. CDR3 nucleotides: TGCGCCAGCAGCTTGGTACCGGACAAGTCCTACGAGCAGTACTTC. This sequence encodes CASSLVPDKSYEQYF.

This CDR3 is CASSLGDSYTGELFF. DNA for the CDR3: TGTGCCAGCAGCTTAGGGGACAGCTACACCGGGGAGCTGTTTTTT. The gene calls are TRBV7-9 and TRBJ2-2; 7 positions agree with TRBD1. The CDR3 runs 15 residues. Germline V gene data show CDR1 as SEHNR and CDR2 as FQNEAQ (reference sequence). After removal of 1 base from V and 3 bases from J, the junction contained 2 bases not matched to a gene. Full variable domain (rest looked up from reference TRBV7-9 and TRBJ2-2): DTGVSQNPRHKITKRGQNVTFRCDPISEHNRLYWYRQTLGQGPEFLTYFQNEAQLEKSRLLSDRFSAERPKGSFSTLEIQRTEQGDSAMYLCASSLGDSYTGELFFGEGSRLTVL.

The genes are TRBV28 and TRBJ2-5; TRBD1 might be the D (5 bases). Gene TRBJ2-7 matches the end of the DNA better, so the J call may be wrong. From germline, CDR1 is MDHEN and CDR2 SYDVKM. The length of the CDR3 is 16 residues. This chain's CDR3 is CASSAPGQGSYHEQYF. CDR3 in DNA: TGTGCCAGCAGTGCCCCAGGGCAGGGATCGTATCACGAGCAGTACTTC.

The chain employs TRBV19 and TRBJ1-5, with no clear D. The CDR3 is 12 residues long. V was shortened by 1 base and J by 5 bases, with 3 bases between the two germline ends. Germline-derived CDR1 and CDR2 are LNHDA and SQIVND (reference sequence). CDR3 protein: CASSIGYQPQHF. The CDR3 DNA sequence: TGTGCCAGTAGTATAGGATATCAGCCCCAGCATTTT.

V gene TRBV20-1 combines with J gene TRBJ1-2; tentatively, D is TRBD1 (5 bases). From germline, CDR1 is DFQATT and CDR2 SNEGSKA (reference sequence). The CDR3 is made up of 11 amino acids. The CDR3 nucleotides read TGCAGGGGGCCAGAACGCTATGGCTACACCTTC. Amino acid sequence: CRGPERYGYTF.

This sequence joins TRBV18 and TRBJ2-7, with 7 bases lining up with TRBD1. CDR3 length equals 15 residues. The V gene end was trimmed by 4 bases and the J gene end by 1 base; junction bases not matched to a gene: 7. CDR1 and CDR2 (germline): KGHSH, LQKENI. CDR3 region: CASSLTSDRSYEQYF. In DNA form, the CDR3 reads TGTGCCAGCTCACTTACTTCGGACAGGTCCTACGAGCAGTACTTC. The full variable domain, rest sourced from reference TRBV18 and TRBJ2-7, is NAGVMQNPRHLVRRRGQEARLRCSPMKGHSHVYWYRQLPEEGLKFMVYLQKENIIDESGMPKERFSAEFPKEGPSILRIQQVVRGDSAAYFCASSLTSDRSYEQYFGPGTRLTVT.

V is TRBV5-4 and J is TRBJ2-3; a weak D match, TRBD1 (6 bases). Germline V lookup: CDR1 SGHNT, CDR2 YYREEE (reference sequence). The length of the CDR3 is 16 residues. Trimming removed 0 bases from V and 3 bases from J, with 14 bases in between. CDR3 nucleotide sequence: TGTGCCAGCAGCTTGGGGCAGGGGTGGGGTACAGATACGCAGTATTTT. This codes for CASSLGQGWGTDTQYF.

This clone is a singleton in its sample. The rearrangement links TRBV6-6 to TRBJ1-1, with unresolved D. Trimming shortened V by 2 bases and J by 7 bases, and 11 bases separated the two germline ends. The CDR3 length is 13 residues. CDR1 and CDR2 from the germline V gene are MNHNY and SVGAGI (reference sequence). This CDR3 reads CASSYPPPNEAFF. CDR3 bases: TGTGCCAGCAGTTACCCCCCCCCGAATGAAGCTTTCTTT.

The chain has TRBV6-5 and TRBJ2-1, with TRBD1 as a possible D gene (7 bases). The CDR3 extends over 13 amino acids. Per germline, CDR1 MNHEY and CDR2 SVGAGI. The V and J ends lost 6 bases and 3 bases respectively, with 9 bases between them. The CDR3 reads CASRRDSYNEQFF. The CDR3 region has the DNA TGTGCCAGCAGGCGGGACAGCTACAATGAGCAGTTCTTC.